The entry that follows covers one TCR beta chain sequence. The junction and the germline gene differ at one end; a read error may be behind it. Taking roughly 20-34 mg of unsorted bulk tissue, the authors co-extracted RNA and DNA. This sample is part of a study of tumor-infiltrating lymphocytes in primary liver carcinoma. Researchers generated TCR beta cDNA from about 500 ng of total RNA, relying on a constant-region primer. ARM-PCR was slightly modified, and three nested multiplex PCR rounds with it gave rise to the TCR beta libraries. Running roughly 10 cycles apiece, the first two PCR rounds relied on TRBV1-TRBV30 forward primers together with a C-beta reverse primer. TCRdb used MiXCR to reprocess the multiplex PCR reads, holding one entry per CDR3 protein. The table lists 100,000 or so distinct CDR3 sequences, more than 65% of them singletons, with 9% to 10% in the top ten. Per germline, CDR1 SGHAT and CDR2 FQNNGV. The CDR3 covers 17 residues.

This rearrangement joins TRBV11-2 to TRBJ2-1; 7 bases match TRBD1. This sequence originates from a woman aged 60-75 years with primary liver carcinoma and hepatitis B virus infection. Sequencing used liver tumor tissue from sampling region 5. Sample subset: tumor region T5, tumor centre. The CDR3: CASNLRPGQRFYIEQFF. CDR3 nucleotide sequence: TGTGCCAGCAACTTACGACCGGGACAGAGATTCTATATTGAGCAGTTCTTC.